One and the same sample provided the 20 T cell receptor beta chains below, sequenced in a study of cytomegalovirus exposure and HLA in healthy donors. Clones were read by immunoSEQ multiplex PCR, and TCRdb kept only the in-frame ones, dropping some. Among 150,000 to 200,000 clones listed, more than 65% were seen once. Sequenced sample: PBMCs. These receptors all come from a woman aged 18 to 35 in good health and CMV-seropositive.

This clone was detected only once. This chain links TRBV7-9 with TRBJ2-1; 10 positions match TRBD1. This CDR3 contains 15 residues. J gave up 8 bases and V 6 bases, and 10 bases lay outside the gene matches. Germline assignment: CDR1 SEHNR and CDR2 FQNEAQ (reference sequence). DNA of the CDR3: TGTGCCAGCAGGCGCCGGGACAGGGGTAGGGATGAGCAGTTCTTC. Protein: CASRRRDRGRDEQFF.

The chain joins TRBV7-9 to TRBJ1-3, with D maybe TRBD1 (5 bases). Germline loops: CDR1 SEHNR, CDR2 FQNEAQ (reference sequence). The CDR3 loop spans 16 amino acids. Trimming pared 6 bases from V and 0 bases from J, leaving 15 bases between. The CDR3: CASRGIRDPSGNTIYF. The CDR3 coding sequence is TGTGCCAGCAGGGGGATCAGGGATCCCTCTGGAAACACCATATATTTT. Complete variable domain (other parts from reference TRBV7-9 and TRBJ1-3): DTGVSQNPRHKITKRGQNVTFRCDPISEHNRLYWYRQTLGQGPEFLTYFQNEAQLEKSRLLSDRFSAERPKGSFSTLEIQRTEQGDSAMYLCASRGIRDPSGNTIYFGEGSWLTVV.

The rearrangement links TRBV6-1 to TRBJ1-6; D is unresolved. The CDR3 is made up of 12 amino acids. Trimming pared 3 bases from V and 9 bases from J, leaving 6 bases between. Germline V gene sequence: CDR1 MNHNS, CDR2 SASEGT. CDR3 sequence reads: CASSDWSSPLHF. CDR3 sequence (DNA): TGTGCCAGCAGTGATTGGAGTTCACCCCTCCACTTT.

This chain joins TRBV11-1 and TRBJ2-7; D is perhaps TRBD1 (7 bases). This CDR3 spans 15 amino acids. The V and J ends lost 4 bases and 7 bases respectively, with 20 bases between them. Germline values: CDR1 SGHAT, CDR2 FQDESV (reference sequence). DNA for the CDR3: TGTGCCAGCAGCTACCAGGGGGGCCCTTCGAGAGAGCAGTACTTC. It yields the protein CASSYQGGPSREQYF.

The V call is TRBV27, the J call TRBJ1-5; D call uncertain. CDR1 and CDR2 from the germline V gene are MNHEY and SMNVEV (reference sequence). CDR3 length: 15 residues. V gave up 6 bases and J gave up 7 bases, with 19 bases separating them. In DNA form, the CDR3 reads TGTGCCAGCAGCGCCCCCTCCGGGGATGGGCAGCCCCAGCATTTT. It encodes CASSAPSGDGQPQHF.

The chain recombines TRBV7-6 with TRBJ2-1; 8 nucleotides line up with TRBD2. The CDR3 is made up of 15 amino acids. Germline assignment: CDR1 SGHVS and CDR2 FNYEAQ. The trim removed 0 bases at V and 8 bases at J, leaving 6 bases unmatched. CDR3 sequence reads: CASSLASGGSDEQFF. DNA of the CDR3: TGTGCCAGCAGCTTAGCCTCGGGAGGGTCAGATGAGCAGTTCTTC.

On this clone: The same CDR3 can be traced to other DNA sequences in this sample. V and J are TRBV7-9 and TRBJ2-7; TRBD1 matches 7 bases. The CDR3 covers 13 residues. J was trimmed by 0 bases and V by 5 bases; bases with no gene match: 1. Germline V CDR1 and CDR2: SEHNR, FQNEAQ (reference sequence). As DNA, the CDR3 is TGTGCCAGCAGCCGGGACAGCTCCTACGAGCAGTACTTC. This encodes CASSRDSSYEQYF.

The chain uses TRBV19 and TRBJ2-5; tentatively, D is TRBD1 (6 bases). V gave up 5 bases and J gave up 2 bases, with 9 bases separating them. The CDR3 loop spans 13 amino acids. Germline CDR1 LNHDA, CDR2 SQIVND (reference sequence). The CDR3 DNA follows: TGTGCCAGTAGTCAGGGGCTACAAGAGACCCAGTACTTC. Its translation is CASSQGLQETQYF.

V usage is TRBV19 and J usage is TRBJ2-5; 8 bases are shared with TRBD1. The trim removed 4 bases at V and 4 bases at J, leaving 5 bases unmatched. The CDR3 has 14 residues. Germline V gene lookup returns CDR1 LNHDA and CDR2 SQIVND (reference sequence). The CDR3 sequence: CASSNSGGPETQYF. CDR3 nucleotides: TGTGCCAGTAGTAACTCAGGGGGCCCAGAGACCCAGTACTTC.

The chain couples TRBV5-1 to TRBJ2-4; D not resolved. CDR3 length equals 12 residues. The V and J ends lost 2 bases and 6 bases respectively, with 6 bases between them. Germline assignment: CDR1 SGHRS and CDR2 YFSETQ. The DNA of the CDR3 is TGCGCCAGCAGCTTCGATAGAAACATTCAGTACTTC. It encodes CASSFDRNIQYF.

This chain joins TRBV14 and TRBJ2-5, with D perhaps matching TRBD2 (6 bases). CDR3 length: 14 residues. V lost 3 bases, J lost 7 bases, and 15 bases lay in between. Germline V gives CDR1 SGHDN, CDR2 FVKESK. The CDR3 region is CASSHGGSGGTQYF. The CDR3 DNA sequence: TGTGCCAGCAGCCATGGTGGTAGCGGTGGGACCCAGTACTTC.

V gene TRBV28 combines with J gene TRBJ1-2; TRBD1 matches 7 bases. Germline CDR1 and CDR2: MDHEN and SYDVKM. The junction had 10 bases not matched to a gene; V was cut back by 3 bases and J by 6 bases. The CDR3 extends over 15 amino acids. CDR3 DNA sequence: TGTGCCAGCAGTTTGTATGAGGGGGCGCAACATGGCTACACCTTC. This translates into CASSLYEGAQHGYTF.

Details on this clone: One end of the junction is discordant with germline, which a read error may explain. J is TRBJ2-2 and V is TRBV12-5; possibly TRBD2 for D (7 bases). Germline CDR1 and CDR2: LGHNT and FRNRAP. The CDR3 is made up of 15 amino acids. In DNA, the CDR3 is TGCCAAGGGTTTAGAGGGGGGGCTCGCACCGGGGAGCTGTTTTTT. Its protein is CQGFRGGARTGELFF.

In nucleotides, the CDR3 is TGCGCCAGCACTCCCGGGACAGGGGGTCCCGACACTGAAGCTTTCTTT. Its translation is CASTPGTGGPDTEAFF. This rearrangement joins TRBV10-1 to TRBJ1-1; 11 bases line up with TRBD1. The germline gives CDR1 WNHNN, CDR2 SYGVQD (reference sequence). This CDR3 has 16 residues. V lost 7 bases and J lost 3; bases outside the gene matches: 10.

This sequence joins TRBV2 and TRBJ2-7; TRBD2 agrees at 8 bases. The J segment lost 3 bases and the V segment lost 6 bases, leaving 7 bases of the junction unmatched. This CDR3 contains 14 residues. Germline lookup yields CDR1 SNHLY and CDR2 FYNNEI. The CDR3 loop is CASRARGGIYEQYF. The CDR3 bases are TGTGCCAGCAGGGCACGGGGGGGGATCTACGAGCAGTACTTC.

This clone turned up a few times. The rearrangement uses TRBV19 and TRBJ1-1; D possibly corresponds to TRBD1 (6 bases). With 7 bases removed from V and 1 base from J, the gap between germline ends came to 13 bases. Germline V CDR1 and CDR2: LNHDA, SQIVND (reference sequence). The CDR3 is 14 residues long. The CDR3 nucleotides are TGTGCCAGTATGCGGAACAGGGAGAACACTGAAGCTTTCTTT. It codes for CASMRNRENTEAFF.

The chain carries TRBV6-1 and TRBJ2-4; D not certain. Trimming took off 0 bases at V and 0 bases at J, with 3 bases between the two ends. Germline CDR1 reads MNHNS; CDR2 reads SASEGT. This CDR3 has 14 residues. CDR3: CASSEAGAKNIQYF. The CDR3 bases are TGTGCCAGCAGTGAAGCCGGAGCCAAAAACATTCAGTACTTC.

The rearrangement uses TRBV5-8 and TRBJ2-1, with D possibly TRBD2 on 7 matching bases. Trimming left V 5 bases short and J 7 bases short, with 28 bases between. The CDR3 spans 18 residues. The germline V gene has CDR1 SGHTS and CDR2 YDEGEE. The CDR3 bases are TGTGCCAGCAGAACGCCCGGGGGGCGCGGAGGCATGGGAAATGAGCAGTTCTTC. Translating gives CASRTPGGRGGMGNEQFF.

The V gene is TRBV29-1, the J gene TRBJ2-3; tentatively, D is TRBD2 (6 bases). CDR3 size: 15 residues. Trimming shortened V by 4 bases and J by 2 bases, and 16 bases separated the two germline ends. Per germline, CDR1 SQVTM and CDR2 ANQGSEA. The CDR3 loop is CSVGEGDFNTDTQYF. The CDR3 bases are TGCAGCGTTGGGGAAGGGGACTTTAACACAGATACGCAGTATTTT.

The gene calls are TRBV5-1 and TRBJ1-1; 7 bases align to TRBD1. The length of the CDR3 is 16 residues. V shed 0 bases and J 1 base; nucleotides not matched to a gene: 6. Germline V gene sequence: CDR1 SGHRS, CDR2 YFSETQ. CDR3 sequence reads: CASSLDLGQSNTEAFF. For the CDR3, the DNA is TGCGCCAGCAGCTTGGACCTGGGACAGTCGAACACTGAAGCTTTCTTT.